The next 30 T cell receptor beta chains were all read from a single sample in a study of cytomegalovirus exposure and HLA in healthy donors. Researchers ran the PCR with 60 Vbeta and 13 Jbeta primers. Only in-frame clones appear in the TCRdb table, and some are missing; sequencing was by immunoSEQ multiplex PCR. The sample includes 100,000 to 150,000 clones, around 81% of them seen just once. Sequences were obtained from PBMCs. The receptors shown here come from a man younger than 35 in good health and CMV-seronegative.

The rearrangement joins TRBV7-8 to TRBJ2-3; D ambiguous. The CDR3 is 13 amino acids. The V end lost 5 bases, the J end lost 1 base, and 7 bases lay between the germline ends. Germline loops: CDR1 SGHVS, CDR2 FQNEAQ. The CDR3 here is CASSPSRTDTQYF. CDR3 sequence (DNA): TGTGCCAGCAGCCCGTCCCGCACAGATACGCAGTATTTT.

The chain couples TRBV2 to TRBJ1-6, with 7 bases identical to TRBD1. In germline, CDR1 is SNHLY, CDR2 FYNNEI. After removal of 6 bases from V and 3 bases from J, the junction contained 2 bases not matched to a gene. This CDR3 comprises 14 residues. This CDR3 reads CASSGTVYNSPLHF. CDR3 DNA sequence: TGTGCCAGCAGCGGGACAGTCTATAATTCACCCCTCCACTTT.

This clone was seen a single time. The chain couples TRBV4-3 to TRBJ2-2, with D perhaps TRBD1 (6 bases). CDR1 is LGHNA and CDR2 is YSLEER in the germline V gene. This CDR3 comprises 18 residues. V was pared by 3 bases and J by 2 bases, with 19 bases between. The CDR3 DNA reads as TGCGCCAGCAGCCATTCCAACTGGGGACAACTAAACACCGGGGAGCTGTTTTTT. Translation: CASSHSNWGQLNTGELFF.

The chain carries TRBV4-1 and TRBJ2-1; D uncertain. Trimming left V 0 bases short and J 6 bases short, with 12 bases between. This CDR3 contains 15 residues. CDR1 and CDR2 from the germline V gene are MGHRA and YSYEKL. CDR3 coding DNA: TGCGCCAGCAGCCAAGACTTTTCCCAGGCCAATGAGCAGTTCTTC. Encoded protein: CASSQDFSQANEQFF.

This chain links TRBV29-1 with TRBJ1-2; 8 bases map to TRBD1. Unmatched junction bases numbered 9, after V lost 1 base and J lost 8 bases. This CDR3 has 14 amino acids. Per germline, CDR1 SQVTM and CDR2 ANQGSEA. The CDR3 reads CSVEAQTGAGGYTF. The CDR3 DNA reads TGCAGCGTTGAAGCCCAGACAGGGGCCGGGGGCTACACCTTC.

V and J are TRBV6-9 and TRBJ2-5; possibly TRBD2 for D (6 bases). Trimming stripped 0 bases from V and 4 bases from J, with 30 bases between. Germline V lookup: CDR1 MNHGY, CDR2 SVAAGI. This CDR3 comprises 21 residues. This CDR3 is CASSYSLFTFWGLALRETQYF. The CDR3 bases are TGTGCCAGCAGTTATTCCTTGTTTACCTTTTGGGGACTCGCCCTTCGAGAGACCCAGTACTTC.

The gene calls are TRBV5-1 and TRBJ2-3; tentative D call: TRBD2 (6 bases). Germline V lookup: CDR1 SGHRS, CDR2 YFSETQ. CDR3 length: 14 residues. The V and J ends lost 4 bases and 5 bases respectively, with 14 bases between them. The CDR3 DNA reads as TGCGCCAGCAGCCACGGGACTTCGAGAGATACGCAGTATTTT. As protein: CASSHGTSRDTQYF.

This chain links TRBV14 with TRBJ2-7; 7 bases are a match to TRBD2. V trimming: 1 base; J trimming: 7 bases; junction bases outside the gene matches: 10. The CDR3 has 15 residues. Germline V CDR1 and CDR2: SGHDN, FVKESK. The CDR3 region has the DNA TGTGCCAGCAGCCAAGTTAACGTTCTCGGGAGGGAGCAGTACTTC. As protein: CASSQVNVLGREQYF.

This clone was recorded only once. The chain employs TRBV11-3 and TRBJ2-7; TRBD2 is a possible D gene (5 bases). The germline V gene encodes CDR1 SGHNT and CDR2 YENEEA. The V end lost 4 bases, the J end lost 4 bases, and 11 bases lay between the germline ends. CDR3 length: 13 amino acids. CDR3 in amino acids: CASSSSRGYEQYF. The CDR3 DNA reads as TGTGCCAGCAGCTCCTCAAGAGGGTACGAGCAGTACTTC.

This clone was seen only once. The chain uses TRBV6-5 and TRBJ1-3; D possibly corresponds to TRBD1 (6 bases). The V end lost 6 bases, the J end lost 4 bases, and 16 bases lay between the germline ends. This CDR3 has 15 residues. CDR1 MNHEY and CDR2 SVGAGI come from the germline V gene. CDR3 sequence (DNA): TGTGCCAGCAGCCAAGGGGGGGCGCGAGGAAACACCATATATTTT. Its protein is CASSQGGARGNTIYF.

CDR3 bases: TGTGCCAGCAGTTACTACGGGGGAGTTGGAAACACCATATATTTT. It encodes CASSYYGGVGNTIYF. The chain uses TRBV6-5 and TRBJ1-3; a possible D gene is TRBD1 (5 bases). This CDR3 is built from 15 residues. V was cut by 1 base and J by 3 bases, with 10 bases left in between. The germline gives CDR1 MNHEY, CDR2 SVGAGI.

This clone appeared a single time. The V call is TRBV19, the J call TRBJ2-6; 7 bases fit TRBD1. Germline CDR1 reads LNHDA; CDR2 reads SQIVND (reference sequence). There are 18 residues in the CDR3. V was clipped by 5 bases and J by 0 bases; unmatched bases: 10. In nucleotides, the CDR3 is TGTGCCAGTAGTCGGACCGGGACAGCCAGCTCTGGGGCCAACGTCCTGACTTTC. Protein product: CASSRTGTASSGANVLTF.

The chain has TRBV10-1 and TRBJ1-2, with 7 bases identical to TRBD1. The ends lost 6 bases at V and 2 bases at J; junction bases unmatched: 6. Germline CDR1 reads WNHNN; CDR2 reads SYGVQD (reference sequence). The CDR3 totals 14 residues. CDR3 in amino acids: CASSPGTVNYGYTF. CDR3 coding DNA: TGCGCCAGCAGCCCCGGGACAGTAAACTATGGCTACACCTTC.

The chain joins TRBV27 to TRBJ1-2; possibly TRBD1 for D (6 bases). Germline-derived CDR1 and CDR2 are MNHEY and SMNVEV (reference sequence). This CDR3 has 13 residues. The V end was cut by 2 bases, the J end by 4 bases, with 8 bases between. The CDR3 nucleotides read TGTGCCAGCAGTTTACAGGGGAGCTATGGCTACACCTTC. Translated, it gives CASSLQGSYGYTF.

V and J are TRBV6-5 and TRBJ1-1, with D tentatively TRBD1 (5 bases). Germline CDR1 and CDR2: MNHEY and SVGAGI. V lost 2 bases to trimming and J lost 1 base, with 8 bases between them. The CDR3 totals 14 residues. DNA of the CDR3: TGTGCCAGCAGTTACCAGGGAAAGAACACTGAAGCTTTCTTT. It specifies CASSYQGKNTEAFF.

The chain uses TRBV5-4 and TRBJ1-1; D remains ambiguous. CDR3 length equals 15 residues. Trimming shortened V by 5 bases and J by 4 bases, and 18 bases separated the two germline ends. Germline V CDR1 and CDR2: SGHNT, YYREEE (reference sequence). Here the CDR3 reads CASSLNPGAGTEAFF. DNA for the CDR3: TGTGCCAGCAGTCTGAATCCGGGTGCGGGCACTGAAGCTTTCTTT.

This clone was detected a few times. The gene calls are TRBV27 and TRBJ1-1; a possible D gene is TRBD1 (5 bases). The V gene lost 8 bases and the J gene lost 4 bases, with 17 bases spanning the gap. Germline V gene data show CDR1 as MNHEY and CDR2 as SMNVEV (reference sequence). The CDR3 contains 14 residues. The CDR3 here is CASLTLGGSTEAFF. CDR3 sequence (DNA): TGTGCCAGCCTTACCCTCGGGGGGAGCACTGAAGCTTTCTTT.

The CDR3 DNA reads TGCGCCAGCAGCTTGTCCAGCTACGAGCAGTACTTC. This codes for CASSLSSYEQYF. V and J are TRBV5-1 and TRBJ2-7; D call uncertain. The V end lost 1 base, the J end lost 3 bases, and 5 bases lay between the germline ends. Germline V gene data show CDR1 as SGHRS and CDR2 as YFSETQ. This CDR3 region has 12 residues.

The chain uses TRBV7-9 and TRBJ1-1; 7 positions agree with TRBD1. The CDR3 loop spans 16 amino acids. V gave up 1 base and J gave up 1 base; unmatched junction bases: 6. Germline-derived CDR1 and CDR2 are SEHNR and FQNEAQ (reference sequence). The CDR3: CASSLVKGARNTEAFF. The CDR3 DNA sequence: TGTGCCAGCAGCTTAGTAAAGGGGGCTCGGAACACTGAAGCTTTCTTT. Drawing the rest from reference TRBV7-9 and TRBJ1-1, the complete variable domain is DTGVSQNPRHKITKRGQNVTFRCDPISEHNRLYWYRQTLGQGPEFLTYFQNEAQLEKSRLLSDRFSAERPKGSFSTLEIQRTEQGDSAMYLCASSLVKGARNTEAFFGQGTRLTVV.

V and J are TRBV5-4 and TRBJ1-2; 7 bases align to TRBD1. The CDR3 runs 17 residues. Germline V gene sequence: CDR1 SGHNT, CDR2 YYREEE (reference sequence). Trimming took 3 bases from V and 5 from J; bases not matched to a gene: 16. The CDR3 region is CASSSNPGQPYNYGYTF. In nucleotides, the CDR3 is TGTGCCAGCAGCTCGAACCCGGGACAGCCTTACAATTATGGCTACACCTTC.

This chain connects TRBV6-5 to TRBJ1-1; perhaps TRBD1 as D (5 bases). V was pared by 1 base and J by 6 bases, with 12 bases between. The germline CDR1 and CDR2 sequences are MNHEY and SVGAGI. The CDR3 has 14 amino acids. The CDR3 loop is CASSYYPGVAEAFF. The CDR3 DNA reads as TGTGCCAGCAGTTACTACCCGGGGGTTGCTGAAGCTTTCTTT.

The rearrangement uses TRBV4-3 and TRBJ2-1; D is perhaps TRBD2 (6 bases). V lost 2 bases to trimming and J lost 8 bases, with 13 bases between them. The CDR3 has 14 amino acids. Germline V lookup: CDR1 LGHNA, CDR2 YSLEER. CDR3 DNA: TGCGCCAGCAGCCAATTGCGGGGTTGGGATGAGCAGTTCTTC. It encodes CASSQLRGWDEQFF.

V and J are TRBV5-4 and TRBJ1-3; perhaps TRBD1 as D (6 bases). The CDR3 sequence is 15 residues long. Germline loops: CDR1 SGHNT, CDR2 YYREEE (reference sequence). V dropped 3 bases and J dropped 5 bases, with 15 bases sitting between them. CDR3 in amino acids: CASSSLEGGRNTIYF. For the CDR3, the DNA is TGTGCCAGCAGCTCCCTTGAGGGGGGGAGAAACACCATATATTTT.

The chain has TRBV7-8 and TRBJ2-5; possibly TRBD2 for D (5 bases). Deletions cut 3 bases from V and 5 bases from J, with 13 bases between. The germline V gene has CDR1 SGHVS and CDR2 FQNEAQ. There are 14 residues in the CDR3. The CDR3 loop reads CASSLEVRWETQYF. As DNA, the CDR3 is TGTGCCAGCAGCTTGGAGGTGCGGTGGGAGACCCAGTACTTC.

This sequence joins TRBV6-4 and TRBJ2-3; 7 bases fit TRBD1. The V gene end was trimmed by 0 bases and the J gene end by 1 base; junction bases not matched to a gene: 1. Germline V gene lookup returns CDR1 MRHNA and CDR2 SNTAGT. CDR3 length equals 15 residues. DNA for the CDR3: TGTGCCAGCAGTGACTCCCAGGGGGGCACAGATACGCAGTATTTT. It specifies CASSDSQGGTDTQYF.

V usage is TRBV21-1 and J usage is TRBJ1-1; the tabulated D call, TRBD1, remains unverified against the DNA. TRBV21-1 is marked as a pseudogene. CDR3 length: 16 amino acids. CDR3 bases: TGTGCCAGCAGCAAAGAGGGACAGGGGGGGTACACTGAAGCTTTCTTT. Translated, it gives CASSKEGQGGYTEAFF.

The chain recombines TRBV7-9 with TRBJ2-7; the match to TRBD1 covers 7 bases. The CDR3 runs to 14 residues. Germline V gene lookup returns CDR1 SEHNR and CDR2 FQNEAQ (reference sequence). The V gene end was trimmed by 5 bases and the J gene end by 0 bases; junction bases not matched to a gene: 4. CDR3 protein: CASSGQESSYEQYF. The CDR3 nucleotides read TGTGCCAGCAGCGGACAGGAAAGCTCCTACGAGCAGTACTTC.

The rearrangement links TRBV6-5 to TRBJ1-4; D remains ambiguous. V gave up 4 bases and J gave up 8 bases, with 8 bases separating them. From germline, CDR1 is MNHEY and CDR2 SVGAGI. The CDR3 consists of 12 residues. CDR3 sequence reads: CASSLSGEKLFF. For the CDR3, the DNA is TGTGCCAGCAGTTTATCGGGGGAAAAACTGTTTTTT.

The CDR3 DNA follows: TGTGCCAGCAGCTTATTAGCTCGGACGGACAATGGCTACACCTTC. This sequence encodes CASSLLARTDNGYTF. This sequence joins TRBV7-2 and TRBJ1-2; tentatively, D is TRBD1 (5 bases). V was shortened by 2 bases and J by 6 bases, with 16 bases between the two germline ends. The CDR3 has 15 amino acids. CDR1 is SGHTA, CDR2 FQGNSA, per germline. The whole variable domain, filled in from reference TRBV7-2 and TRBJ1-2, reads GAGVSQSPSNKVTEKGKDVELRCDPISGHTALYWYRQSLGQGLEFLIYFQGNSAPDKSGLPSDRFSAERTGGSVSTLTIQRTQQEDSAVYLCASSLLARTDNGYTFGSGTRLTVV.

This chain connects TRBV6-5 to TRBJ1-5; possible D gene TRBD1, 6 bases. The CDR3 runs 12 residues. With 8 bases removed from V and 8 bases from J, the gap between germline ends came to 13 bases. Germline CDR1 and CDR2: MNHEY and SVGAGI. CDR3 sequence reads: CASSTSGEPQHF. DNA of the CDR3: TGTGCCAGCTCGACCTCAGGGGAGCCCCAGCATTTT.